Following are 15 T cell receptor beta chains from one sample sequenced in a study of T cell responses to AZD1222 COVID-19 vaccine. Assay used: immunoSEQ multiplex PCR; TCRdb lists only in-frame clones, some missing. This table holds 100,000 to 120,000 clones, about 88% found once. Specimen: peripheral blood, collected on day 0 of AZD1222 vaccination. These receptors all come from an adult in good health.

This chain links TRBV19 with TRBJ1-5; D gene ambiguous. Germline V gene sequence: CDR1 LNHDA, CDR2 SQIVND (reference sequence). The V gene lost 4 bases and the J gene lost 5 bases, with 9 bases spanning the gap. This CDR3 is built from 13 residues. CDR3 nucleotide sequence: TGTGCCAGTAGTAGAATATCAGATCAGCCCCAGCATTTT. Protein sequence: CASSRISDQPQHF.

Worth noting for this clone: The same CDR3 is also encoded by other DNA sequences in this sample. The genes are TRBV3-1 (or the pseudogene TRBV3-2) and TRBJ2-5; D could derive from TRBD1 or TRBD2 (6 bases each). The CDR3 runs to 16 residues. CDR1 and CDR2 from the germline V gene are LGHDT and YNNKEL (reference sequence). V was trimmed by 1 base and J by 4 bases, leaving 16 bases between them. In nucleotides, the CDR3 is TGTGCCAGCAGCCAAGGAATTCGGGGGCCGGGAGAGACCCAGTACTTC. This sequence encodes CASSQGIRGPGETQYF.

The chain employs TRBV30 and TRBJ2-3; TRBD1 or TRBD2 may be the D gene (6 bases each). This CDR3 contains 11 residues. With 5 bases removed from V and 9 bases from J, the gap between germline ends came to 12 bases. From germline, CDR1 is GTSNPN and CDR2 SVGIG (reference sequence). CDR3 sequence: CAWARGATQYF. As DNA, the CDR3 is TGTGCCTGGGCGAGGGGGGCAACGCAGTATTTT. Together with reference TRBV30 and TRBJ2-3, the CDR3 gives the full variable domain: SQTIHQWPATLVQPVGSPLSLECTVEGTSNPNLYWYRQAAGRGLQLLFYSVGIGQISSEVPQNLSASRPQDRQFILSSKKLLLSDSGFYLCAWARGATQYFGPGTRLTVL.

V gene TRBV7-9 combines with J gene TRBJ2-7, with a weak D call TRBD1 (6 bases). The CDR3 is 14 amino acids. Germline V gene data show CDR1 as SEHNR and CDR2 as FQNEAQ (reference sequence). Trimming left V 5 bases short and J 4 bases short, with 15 bases between. The CDR3 nucleotides read TGTGCCAGCAGCCCGTCGGGGACACGGTACGAGCAGTACTTC. Protein product: CASSPSGTRYEQYF.

The chain employs TRBV5-6 and TRBJ1-4; TRBD1 matches 10 bases. J gave up 0 bases and V 0 bases, and 8 bases lay outside the gene matches. The length of the CDR3 is 19 residues. The germline CDR1 and CDR2 sequences are SGHDT and YYEEEE. CDR3 DNA: TGTGCCAGCAGCTTGGCCCCAGGACAGGGGGGAGCAACTAATGAAAAACTGTTTTTT. Its translation: CASSLAPGQGGATNEKLFF.

V usage is TRBV7-9 and J usage is TRBJ1-1; D remains unclear. The germline V gene has CDR1 SEHNR and CDR2 FQNEAQ (reference sequence). Trimming removed 3 bases from V and 0 bases from J, with 8 bases in between. The CDR3 consists of 14 residues. CDR3: CASSLIGMNTEAFF. DNA of the CDR3: TGTGCCAGCAGCTTGATCGGGATGAACACTGAAGCTTTCTTT.

This clone was picked up a small number of times. This sequence joins TRBV27 and TRBJ1-1, with a weak D call TRBD1 (6 bases). The CDR3 is 13 amino acids. Germline lookup yields CDR1 MNHEY and CDR2 SMNVEV (reference sequence). Trimming removed 7 bases from V and 0 bases from J, with 9 bases in between. The CDR3 loop is CASKGTMNTEAFF. The CDR3 DNA is TGTGCCAGCAAAGGGACAATGAACACTGAAGCTTTCTTT.

This chain links TRBV2 with TRBJ1-5; maybe TRBD1 (6 bases). Germline loops: CDR1 SNHLY, CDR2 FYNNEI. V was clipped by 4 bases and J by 3 bases, with 16 bases between them. CDR3 size: 16 residues. The CDR3 region is CASSGQVIRDNQPQHF. The CDR3 DNA follows: TGTGCCAGCAGTGGACAGGTGATAAGAGACAATCAGCCCCAGCATTTT.

This chain uses TRBV9 with TRBJ2-1; 9 nucleotides match TRBD2. After removal of 3 bases from V and 5 bases from J, the junction contained 6 bases not matched to a gene. CDR3 size: 15 residues. The germline V gene has CDR1 SGDLS and CDR2 YYNGEE. Here the CDR3 DNA reads TGTGCCAGCAGCGAGGGGGCGGGAGGGGACAATGAGCAGTTCTTC. It yields the protein CASSEGAGGDNEQFF. Drawing the rest from reference TRBV9 and TRBJ2-1, the complete variable domain is DSGVTQTPKHLITATGQRVTLRCSPRSGDLSVYWYQQSLDQGLQFLIQYYNGEERAKGNILERFSAQQFPDLHSELNLSSLELGDSALYFCASSEGAGGDNEQFFGPGTRLTVL.

The table lists this clone with a few counts. This rearrangement joins TRBV7-2 to TRBJ1-2; D is unclear. V lost 1 base, J lost 3 bases, and 6 bases lay in between. CDR3 length: 13 residues. The V gene's germline CDR1 is SGHTA and CDR2 FQGNSA. CDR3 DNA: TGTGCCAGCAGCTTAGATGGAGACTATGGCTACACCTTC. It specifies CASSLDGDYGYTF. Full variable domain (outside the CDR3, taken from reference TRBV7-2 and TRBJ1-2): GAGVSQSPSNKVTEKGKDVELRCDPISGHTALYWYRQSLGQGLEFLIYFQGNSAPDKSGLPSDRFSAERTGGSVSTLTIQRTQQEDSAVYLCASSLDGDYGYTFGSGTRLTVV.

The chain employs TRBV19 and TRBJ1-1; D is unclear. Germline CDR1 is LNHDA and CDR2 is SQIVND (reference sequence). This CDR3 comprises 14 residues. Trimming left V 0 bases short and J 3 bases short, with 8 bases between. The DNA of the CDR3 is TGTGCCAGTAGTATAGAGGGTTTGGACACTGAAGCTTTCTTT. Its protein product is CASSIEGLDTEAFF. Full variable domain (remainder filled in from reference TRBV19 and TRBJ1-1): DGGITQSPKYLFRKEGQNVTLSCEQNLNHDAMYWYRQDPGQGLRLIYYSQIVNDFQKGDIAEGYSVSREKKESFPLTVTSAQKNPTAFYLCASSIEGLDTEAFFGQGTRLTVV.

The CDR3 protein is CASSPRLAGGYEQYF. The CDR3 nucleotides are TGTGCCAGCAGTCCCCGACTAGCGGGAGGGTACGAGCAGTACTTC. This sequence joins TRBV6-5 and TRBJ2-7, with 14 nucleotides matching TRBD2. Trimming cost V 5 bases and J 4 bases; bases outside gene matches: 4. The CDR3 runs 15 residues. Germline lookup yields CDR1 MNHEY and CDR2 SVGAGI.

The chain is built from TRBV9 and TRBJ1-4, with 7 nucleotides matching TRBD1. The CDR3 is 16 residues long. Germline V gene lookup returns CDR1 SGDLS and CDR2 YYNGEE. The V and J ends lost 2 bases and 4 bases, in that order; junction bases with no gene match: 8. The CDR3 DNA sequence: TGTGCCAGCAGCGTCCTAACCGGGACAGATAATGAAAAACTGTTTTTT. Protein product: CASSVLTGTDNEKLFF.

The chain has TRBV7-2 and TRBJ1-6; 8 bases map to TRBD1. This CDR3 region has 19 residues. The germline V gene has CDR1 SGHTA and CDR2 FQGNSA. V lost 6 bases, J lost 6 bases, and 19 bases stayed unmatched. In DNA, the CDR3 is TGTGCCAGCAGGTTGGCCGGGACAGGTACTACGAGGGGTAATTCACCCCTCCACTTT. It yields the protein CASRLAGTGTTRGNSPLHF.

V is TRBV7-9 and J is TRBJ2-5, with D maybe TRBD1 (5 bases). The CDR3 is 15 residues long. Germline-derived CDR1 and CDR2 are SEHNR and FQNEAQ (reference sequence). Trimming left V 0 bases short and J 9 bases short, with 17 bases between. This chain's CDR3 is CASSLALRGFGAQYF. Written as DNA, the CDR3 is TGTGCCAGCAGCTTAGCGCTTAGGGGATTCGGAGCCCAGTACTTC.